The 27 T cell receptor beta chains below were found in one sample sequenced in a study of blood T cells in healthy people across ages (dated by TCRdb to between 2015 and 2017). Library generation was performed with 5' RACE. Sequencing relied on an Illumina HiSeq 2500. A second PCR of roughly 7 to 12 cycles was run with a J-beta primer mix and a sample-barcoded 5' primer. TCRdb handled the public reads itself, with Q25 trimming in fastp and clone calling in MiXCR, and kept productive beta chains. Each CDR3 protein appears once, grouped with its most common genes and DNA. The sample data list 650,000 to 900,000 distinct CDR3 sequences, and 60% to 80% of these were observed just once. The ten top clones hold 28% of the sample. Sequenced material: blood. These TCRs come from a man in his thirties or forties in good health.

This clonotype was observed a handful of times. The chain carries TRBV5-1 and TRBJ2-5; 8 bases are shared with TRBD2. CDR3 length equals 16 residues. CDR1 is SGHRS, CDR2 YFSETQ, per germline. Trimming cost V 3 bases and J 0 bases; bases outside gene matches: 7. CDR3 loop: CASSSPGGGNQETQYF. DNA for the CDR3: TGCGCCAGCAGCTCCCCCGGGGGGGGTAACCAAGAGACCCAGTACTTC.

The chain recombines TRBV6-6 with TRBJ2-7; D perhaps matches TRBD2 (5 bases). V lost 6 bases, J lost 3 bases, and 12 bases lay in between. CDR3 length equals 13 residues. CDR1 and CDR2 (germline): MNHNY, SVGAGI (reference sequence). Written as DNA, the CDR3 is TGTGCCAGCAGCTGGCCCGGGATCTACGAGCAGTACTTC. Translating it yields CASSWPGIYEQYF.

CDR3 DNA: TGTGCCAGCAGCTTAGGAACGGGCAGGCGAACTGAAGCTTTCTTT. Protein: CASSLGTGRRTEAFF. The J gene is TRBJ1-1, the V gene TRBV7-9, with D hard to call. Germline CDR1 and CDR2: SEHNR and FQNEAQ (reference sequence). V lost 1 base, J lost 5 bases, and 14 bases lay in between. This CDR3 is built from 15 residues.

In this sample, this clonotype turned up many times. The chain has TRBV7-2 and TRBJ2-5; 12 nucleotides agree with TRBD2. Germline CDR1 SGHTA, CDR2 FQGNSA. This CDR3 region has 16 residues. V trimming: 5 bases; J trimming: 4 bases; junction bases outside the gene matches: 8. The CDR3 here is CASSPAGTSGLETQYF. CDR3 sequence (DNA): TGTGCCAGCAGCCCCGCCGGGACTAGCGGGTTAGAGACCCAGTACTTC.

The rearrangement uses TRBV20-1 and TRBJ2-7; tentatively, D is TRBD1 (5 bases). CDR3 length equals 14 residues. Germline loops: CDR1 DFQATT, CDR2 SNEGSKA (reference sequence). Trimming cost V 1 base and J 7 bases, with 17 bases left between them. Here the CDR3 reads CSARVPGRAGEQYF. CDR3 coding DNA: TGCAGTGCTAGAGTCCCAGGCAGGGCCGGTGAGCAGTACTTC.

This chain joins TRBV29-1 and TRBJ2-7; D gene unclear. The CDR3 covers 11 residues. CDR1 is SQVTM and CDR2 is ANQGSEA in the germline V gene. Trimming stripped 5 bases from V and 5 bases from J, with 10 bases between. As DNA, the CDR3 is TGCAGCGTTCCCACTGGGGACGAGCAGTACTTC. Translating gives CSVPTGDEQYF.

This clonotype was recorded only once. The J gene is TRBJ2-1, the V gene TRBV27, with 8 nucleotides matching TRBD2. Germline loops: CDR1 MNHEY, CDR2 SMNVEV (reference sequence). The trim removed 5 bases at V and 7 bases at J, leaving 7 bases unmatched. This CDR3 has 14 residues. CDR3 in amino acids: CASSTKREFNEQFF. CDR3 DNA: TGTGCCAGCAGTACCAAGCGGGAGTTTAATGAGCAGTTCTTC.

The CDR3 DNA follows: TGTGCCAGCGGGGCCCTCCGGGGTCTTGGCTACGAGCAGTACTTC. Protein: CASGALRGLGYEQYF. The chain couples TRBV28 to TRBJ2-7; D is tentatively TRBD1 or TRBD2 (5 bases each). V dropped 8 bases and J dropped 3 bases, with 20 bases sitting between them. Germline V lookup: CDR1 MDHEN, CDR2 SYDVKM. The CDR3 is made up of 15 amino acids.

This rearrangement joins TRBV4-3 to TRBJ2-5; TRBD2 matches at 9 bases. The CDR3 is 14 residues long. Germline V gene data show CDR1 as LGHNA and CDR2 as YSLEER. J gave up 11 bases and V 0 bases, and 7 bases lay outside the gene matches. The CDR3 region has the DNA TGCGCCAGCAGCCAAGAGATAGCGGGGGACCCACAGTACTTC. Amino acids: CASSQEIAGDPQYF.

The chain combines TRBV6-1 with TRBJ2-7, with TRBD1 as a possible D gene (5 bases). The V gene's germline CDR1 is MNHNS and CDR2 SASEGT. The ends were cut back, 3 bases at V and 1 base at J, with 7 bases in the middle. This CDR3 spans 13 amino acids. CDR3 protein: CASSDTGSYEQYF. Written as DNA, the CDR3 is TGTGCCAGCAGTGATACAGGATCCTACGAGCAGTACTTC.

The rearrangement joins TRBV4-3 to TRBJ2-7, with TRBD1 matching over 11 bases. Germline V gives CDR1 LGHNA, CDR2 YSLEER. The CDR3 spans 16 residues. Germline trimming cut 0 bases from V and 4 bases from J; bases unmatched to any gene: 5. The CDR3 sequence: CASSQDAGQGAYEQYF. CDR3 DNA sequence: TGCGCCAGCAGCCAAGATGCAGGACAGGGGGCTTACGAGCAGTACTTC.

The gene calls are TRBV4-3 and TRBJ2-3; 11 nucleotides agree with TRBD2. The V gene end was trimmed by 0 bases and the J gene end by 6 bases; junction bases not matched to a gene: 14. Germline CDR1 LGHNA, CDR2 YSLEER. This CDR3 region has 19 residues. CDR3 amino acids: CASSQETSGGAGVWDTQYF. The DNA of the CDR3 is TGCGCCAGCAGCCAAGAAACTAGCGGGGGAGCAGGGGTATGGGATACGCAGTATTTT.

V and J are TRBV5-1 and TRBJ2-5; D may match TRBD1 or TRBD2 (5 bases each). The end of the DNA aligns better with TRBJ2-7, so the J call may be wrong. The CDR3 has 15 amino acids. The germline CDR1 and CDR2 sequences are SGHRS and YFSETQ. The CDR3 DNA sequence: TGCGCCAGCAGCAACGGACCGGGACGACTCTCCGAGCAGTACTTC. The encoded protein is CASSNGPGRLSEQYF.

This clonotype appeared a few times. The chain combines TRBV4-2 with TRBJ1-6; 9 nucleotides match TRBD1. The CDR3 runs 16 residues. Germline V gene lookup returns CDR1 LGHNA and CDR2 YNFKEQ. V lost 0 bases to trimming and J lost 7 bases; unmatched junction nucleotides: 4. Written as DNA, the CDR3 is TGTGCCAGCAGCCAAGATAGGGGACAGGGAAATTCACCCCTCCACTTT. It translates to CASSQDRGQGNSPLHF.

This clonotype has only a few counts. This chain uses TRBV7-3 with TRBJ2-2, with 7 bases aligning to TRBD1. The CDR3 has 15 amino acids. In germline, CDR1 is SGHTA, CDR2 FQGTGA. Trimming took 6 bases from V and 0 from J; bases not matched to a gene: 4. CDR3 sequence reads: CASSPGTANTGELFF. For the CDR3, the DNA is TGTGCCAGCAGTCCCGGGACAGCGAACACCGGGGAGCTGTTTTTT. Together with reference TRBV7-3 and TRBJ2-2, the CDR3 gives the full variable domain: GAGVSQTPSNKVTEKGKYVELRCDPISGHTALYWYRQSLGQGPEFLIYFQGTGAADDSGLPNDRFFAVRPEGSVSTLKIQRTERGDSAVYLCASSPGTANTGELFFGEGSRLTVL.

This clonotype occurred a few times. The chain links TRBV9 to TRBJ2-1, with 13 positions matching TRBD2. The J segment lost 5 bases and the V segment lost 6 bases, leaving 5 bases of the junction unmatched. Germline assignment: CDR1 SGDLS and CDR2 YYNGEE. This CDR3 is built from 15 residues. The chain's CDR3 is CASTTSGGAHNEQFF. The CDR3 DNA is TGTGCCAGCACCACTAGCGGGGGGGCCCACAATGAGCAGTTCTTC.

The sample holds a few counts of this clonotype. The chain links TRBV24-1 to TRBJ2-5, with D tentatively TRBD1 (6 bases). Germline CDR1 reads KGHDR; CDR2 reads SFDVKD. This CDR3 region has 16 residues. V was clipped by 4 bases and J by 5 bases, with 19 bases between them. The CDR3: CATSDLDSEIKETQYF. The CDR3, as DNA: TGTGCCACCAGTGACCTGGACAGCGAAATCAAGGAGACCCAGTACTTC.

This sequence joins TRBV11-2 and TRBJ2-3, with 8 bases fitting TRBD2. CDR1 and CDR2 (germline): SGHAT, FQNNGV. This CDR3 region has 19 residues. V dropped 0 bases and J dropped 0; count of bases not matched to a gene: 11. The CDR3 region is CASSLDPSGGFTSTDTQYF. CDR3 sequence (DNA): TGTGCCAGCAGCTTAGATCCAAGCGGGGGATTCACTAGCACAGATACGCAGTATTTT.

The rearrangement links TRBV7-8 to TRBJ1-2; D may be TRBD1 (5 bases). Germline V CDR1 and CDR2: SGHVS, FQNEAQ. The CDR3 is 15 amino acids. The V and J ends lost 5 bases and 0 bases respectively, with 13 bases between them. The CDR3 region has the DNA TGTGCCAGCAGCCCTACGGCGGGGGCTAACTATGGCTACACCTTC. It translates to CASSPTAGANYGYTF.

The chain combines TRBV25-1 with TRBJ2-7; 11 nucleotides line up with TRBD2. The J call may be faulty, since TRBJ2-5 better matches the DNA end. The CDR3 is 17 amino acids. CDR1 MGHDK and CDR2 SYGVNS come from the germline V gene. CDR3 sequence reads: CASSDVAGGPAGETQYF. The CDR3 DNA reads as TGTGCCAGCAGTGACGTAGCGGGGGGGCCGGCGGGAGAGACCCAGTACTTC.

This sequence joins TRBV20-1 and TRBJ2-3; D not certain. V lost 6 bases, J lost 0 bases, and 19 bases lay in between. CDR3 length: 16 residues. Germline-derived CDR1 and CDR2 are DFQATT and SNEGSKA (reference sequence). The CDR3 protein is CSADGAQATSTDTQYF. The CDR3 coding sequence is TGCAGTGCCGACGGCGCGCAGGCGACTAGCACAGATACGCAGTATTTT.

This clonotype was counted only a few times. V usage is TRBV7-9 and J usage is TRBJ2-1; 8 bases line up with TRBD1. The CDR3 length is 12 residues. Germline-derived CDR1 and CDR2 are SEHNR and FQNEAQ (reference sequence). V lost 4 bases, J lost 9 bases, and 2 bases stayed unmatched. CDR3 DNA sequence: TGTGCCAGCAGCTGGACAGGGTTTGAGCAGTTCTTC. Translated: CASSWTGFEQFF. Filled out from reference TRBV7-9 and TRBJ2-1, the complete variable domain reads DTGVSQNPRHKITKRGQNVTFRCDPISEHNRLYWYRQTLGQGPEFLTYFQNEAQLEKSRLLSDRFSAERPKGSFSTLEIQRTEQGDSAMYLCASSWTGFEQFFGPGTRLTVL.

At least ten counts were recorded for this clonotype. This chain links TRBV20-1 with TRBJ2-7, with D possibly TRBD1 on 5 matching bases. Trimming left V 4 bases short and J 4 bases short, with 14 bases between. The CDR3 spans 13 residues. Germline V gives CDR1 DFQATT, CDR2 SNEGSKA (reference sequence). CDR3 sequence reads: CSATTANLYEQYF. DNA of the CDR3: TGCAGTGCTACGACAGCCAATCTTTACGAGCAGTACTTC.

The chain joins TRBV5-1 to TRBJ1-1; 7 positions match TRBD1. Germline CDR1 reads SGHRS; CDR2 reads YFSETQ. V was pared by 4 bases and J by 3 bases, with 6 bases of the junction left unmatched. The CDR3 contains 14 residues. Here the CDR3 reads CASSPRGQHTEAFF. Here the CDR3 DNA reads TGCGCCAGCAGCCCCCGGGGACAGCACACTGAAGCTTTCTTT.

This clonotype was detected ten times or more. The junction does not match germline at one end; this may be a read error. V gene TRBV7-2 combines with J gene TRBJ2-5; unclear D gene. CDR3 length: 12 residues. From germline, CDR1 is SGHTA and CDR2 FQGNSA. The chain's CDR3 is CASSLAQETQYF. The CDR3 bases are TGCGCCAGCAGCTTGGCCCAAGAGACCCAGTACTTC.

This clonotype was found a few times. V gene TRBV27 combines with J gene TRBJ2-1, with 14 bases aligning to TRBD2. V was clipped by 5 bases and J by 8 bases; unmatched bases: 5. The germline V gene encodes CDR1 MNHEY and CDR2 SMNVEV (reference sequence). The CDR3 sequence is 15 residues long. The CDR3 nucleotides are TGTGCCAGCAGTGTCGGGACTAGCGGGGGATATGAGCAGTTCTTC. Protein sequence: CASSVGTSGGYEQFF.

This clonotype was observed a handful of times. The chain employs TRBV7-9 and TRBJ1-2, with 8 bases that match TRBD1. Germline lookup yields CDR1 SEHNR and CDR2 FQNEAQ (reference sequence). The CDR3 consists of 15 residues. V gave up 5 bases and J gave up 4 bases; unmatched junction bases: 9. CDR3 DNA: TGTGCCAGCAGCAATGCGGGACAGGCCAGCTATGGCTACACCTTC. It encodes CASSNAGQASYGYTF. Full variable domain (remainder filled in from reference TRBV7-9 and TRBJ1-2): DTGVSQNPRHKITKRGQNVTFRCDPISEHNRLYWYRQTLGQGPEFLTYFQNEAQLEKSRLLSDRFSAERPKGSFSTLEIQRTEQGDSAMYLCASSNAGQASYGYTFGSGTRLTVV.